The sequence of this TCR beta chain was determined in a study of blood T cell repertoires in COVID-19. Only in-frame clones appear in the TCRdb table, and some are missing; sequencing was by immunoSEQ multiplex PCR. Among about 96,000 clones listed, approximately 84% were seen once. This CDR3 region has 14 residues. Germline CDR1 reads LGHNT; CDR2 reads FRNRAP. V lost 4 bases to trimming and J lost 3 bases; unmatched junction nucleotides: 2. This sequence joins TRBV12-5 and TRBJ1-4; 7 nucleotides line up with TRBD1. The receptor was isolated from a woman aged 55-69 years with acute or convalescent COVID-19. Sequencing used peripheral blood. The CDR3 region is CASGSGTANEKLFF. The CDR3 bases are TGTGCTAGTGGTTCCGGGACAGCTAATGAAAAACTGTTTTTT.